This T cell receptor beta chain was identified in a study of blood T cell repertoires in COVID-19. This table comes from immunoSEQ multiplex PCR, and its TCRdb copy is limited to in-frame clones, with some not included. The data show almost 500,000 clones, about nine tenths seen once. The sequencing sample was made of PBMCs or T cells enriched from blood (not recorded which). This TCR was recovered from a woman aged 60 to 75 who had recovered from COVID-19.

The CDR3 nucleotides read TGTGCCAGCAGCTTCAGGGATAGGGAAGAGGCTTTCTTT. This codes for CASSFRDREEAFF. The chain uses TRBV3-1 (or the pseudogene TRBV3-2) and TRBJ1-1; tentative D call: TRBD1 (5 bases). The CDR3 sequence is 13 residues long. Trimming left V 5 bases short and J 11 bases short, with 18 bases between. Per the germline V gene, CDR1 is LGHDT and CDR2 is YNNKEL (reference sequence).